This T cell receptor beta chain was recorded in a study of T cells in Graves' hyperthyroidism and ophthalmopathy. Findings and limits, study-wide: The model anticipated ophthalmopathy a median around six months pre-onset. Most thyroid clonotypes that were expanded above 0.001 also turned up in blood.

This clonotype was seen at least ten times. As yet, its antigen is unknown. Amplification of TCR beta CDR3 regions used RNA as the template. The HTBI primer set was used in a first-round RT-PCR of the TCR CDR3. MiXCR, applied by TCRdb to the multiplex PCR reads, yields one record per CDR3 protein. Found here are 200,000 or so distinct CDR3 sequences, about a sixth of them singletons; the top ten hold about half. The germline V gene has CDR1 SGHVS and CDR2 FQNEAQ. V was clipped by 4 bases and J by 3 bases; unmatched bases: 4. The CDR3 contains 15 residues. The rearrangement joins TRBV7-8 to TRBJ2-7, with 12 positions matching TRBD2. This sequence originates from a woman in her fifties or sixties with Graves' hyperthyroidism. The specimen sequenced was blood. The CDR3 sequence is CASSSSTSGSYEQYF. DNA of the CDR3: TGTGCCAGCAGCTCGTCGACTAGCGGGAGCTACGAGCAGTACTTC.